Sequencing of this T cell receptor (beta chain) was carried out in a study of blood T cell repertoires in COVID-19. Germline CDR1 is SGHRS and CDR2 is YFSETQ. The J segment lost 2 bases and the V segment lost 2 bases, leaving 7 bases of the junction unmatched. The CDR3 length is 15 residues. Measured with immunoSEQ multiplex PCR; TCRdb has only the in-frame clones, and not every one. The table shows 250,000 to 350,000 clones, with roughly 84% occurring only once. The source material was peripheral blood. This chain links TRBV5-1 with TRBJ2-7, with TRBD1 identical over 7 bases. This clonotype was sampled from a human donor with COVID-19, enrolled during active disease. The donor label of this sample is uncertain. The CDR3 loop reads CASSLEADRAYEQYF. CDR3 coding DNA: TGCGCCAGCAGCTTAGAGGCAGACAGGGCCTACGAGCAGTACTTC.